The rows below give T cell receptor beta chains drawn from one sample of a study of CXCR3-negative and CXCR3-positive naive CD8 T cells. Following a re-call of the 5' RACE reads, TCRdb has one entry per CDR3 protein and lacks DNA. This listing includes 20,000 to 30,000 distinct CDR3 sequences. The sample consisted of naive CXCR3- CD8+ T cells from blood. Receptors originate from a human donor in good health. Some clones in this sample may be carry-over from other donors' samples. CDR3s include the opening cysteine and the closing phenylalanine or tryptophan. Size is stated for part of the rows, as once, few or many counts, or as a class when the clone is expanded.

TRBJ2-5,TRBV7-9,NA,CASSIGDSSKETQYF
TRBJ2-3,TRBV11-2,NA,CASSSYTDTQYF
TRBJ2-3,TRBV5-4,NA,CASSSDGTSGRSNTQYF
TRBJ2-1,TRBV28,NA,CASSFFVGYNEQFF
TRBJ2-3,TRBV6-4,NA,CASSDSTGTDTQYF
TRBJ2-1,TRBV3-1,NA,CASSRGLAGGPYNEQFF
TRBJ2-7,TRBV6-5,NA,CASTGGTVAYEQYF
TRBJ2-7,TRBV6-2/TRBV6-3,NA,CASSYDLAGAVGSYEQYF
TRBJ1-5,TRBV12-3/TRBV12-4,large,CASSWRQGEQPQHF
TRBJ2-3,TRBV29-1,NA,CSVPRDNTDTQYF
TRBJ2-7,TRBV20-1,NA,CSAWSPYEQYF
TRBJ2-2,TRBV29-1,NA,CSAAARPGELFF
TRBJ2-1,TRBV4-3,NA,CASSPGGRPAEQFF
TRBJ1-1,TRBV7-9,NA,CASSLDPVEAFF
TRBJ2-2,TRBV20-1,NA,CSARRGGRDTGELFF
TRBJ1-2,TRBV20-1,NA,CSARGRDGYGYTF
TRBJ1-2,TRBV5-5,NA,CASSLEGDGYTF
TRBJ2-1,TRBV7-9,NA,CASSSPGLAGGLF
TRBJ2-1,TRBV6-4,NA,CASSEGQGADEQFF
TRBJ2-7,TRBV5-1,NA,CASSLLQGRDSYEQYF
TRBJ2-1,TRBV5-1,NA,CASSLSDNYNEQFF
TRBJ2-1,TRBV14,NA,CASSPSLNEQFF
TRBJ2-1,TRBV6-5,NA,CASSYPGPRNEQFF
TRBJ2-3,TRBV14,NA,CASSQDLLAGADTQYF
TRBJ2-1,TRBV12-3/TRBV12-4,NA,CASSLGLAIYNEQFF
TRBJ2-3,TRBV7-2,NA,CASSSPTSGGPEEDTQYF
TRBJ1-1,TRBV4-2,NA,CASSQVREVGTEAFF
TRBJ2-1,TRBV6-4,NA,CASRERTGGVVNEQFF